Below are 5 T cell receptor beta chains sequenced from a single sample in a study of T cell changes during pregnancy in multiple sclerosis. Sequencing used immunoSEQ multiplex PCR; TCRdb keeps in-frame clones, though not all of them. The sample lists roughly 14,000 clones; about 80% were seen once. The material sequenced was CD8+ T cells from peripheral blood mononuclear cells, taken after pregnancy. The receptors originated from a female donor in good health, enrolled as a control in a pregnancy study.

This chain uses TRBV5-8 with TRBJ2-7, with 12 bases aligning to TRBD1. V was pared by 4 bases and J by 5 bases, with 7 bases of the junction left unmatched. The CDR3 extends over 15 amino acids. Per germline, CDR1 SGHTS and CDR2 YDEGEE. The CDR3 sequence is CASSLSGTGGDEQYF. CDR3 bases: TGTGCCAGCAGCCTTTCCGGGACAGGGGGCGACGAGCAGTACTTC.

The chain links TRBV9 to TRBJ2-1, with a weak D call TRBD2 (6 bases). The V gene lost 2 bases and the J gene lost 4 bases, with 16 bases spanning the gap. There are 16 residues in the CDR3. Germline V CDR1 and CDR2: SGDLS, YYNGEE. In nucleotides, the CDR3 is TGTGCCAGCAGCGTGGATGGGGCTAGCGTTTACAATGAGCAGTTCTTC. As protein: CASSVDGASVYNEQFF.

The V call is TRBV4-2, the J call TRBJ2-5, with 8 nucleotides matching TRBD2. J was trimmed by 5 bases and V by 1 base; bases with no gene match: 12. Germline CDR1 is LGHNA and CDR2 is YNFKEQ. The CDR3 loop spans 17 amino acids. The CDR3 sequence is CASSQAAGGTLGETQYF. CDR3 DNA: TGTGCCAGCAGCCAAGCGGCGGGGGGCACATTGGGGGAGACCCAGTACTTC.

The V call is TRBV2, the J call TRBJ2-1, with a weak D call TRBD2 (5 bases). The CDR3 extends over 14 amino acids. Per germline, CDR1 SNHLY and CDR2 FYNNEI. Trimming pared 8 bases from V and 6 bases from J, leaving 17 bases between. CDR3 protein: CASAGGPQGNEQFF. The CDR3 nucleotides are TGTGCCAGCGCGGGCGGGCCCCAAGGCAATGAGCAGTTCTTC.

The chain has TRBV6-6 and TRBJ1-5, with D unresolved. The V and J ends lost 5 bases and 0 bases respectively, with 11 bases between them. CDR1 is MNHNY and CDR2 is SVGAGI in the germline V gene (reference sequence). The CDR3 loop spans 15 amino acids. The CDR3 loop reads CASSRRSVSNQPQHF. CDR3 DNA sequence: TGTGCCAGCAGTCGACGGAGTGTTAGCAATCAGCCCCAGCATTTT.